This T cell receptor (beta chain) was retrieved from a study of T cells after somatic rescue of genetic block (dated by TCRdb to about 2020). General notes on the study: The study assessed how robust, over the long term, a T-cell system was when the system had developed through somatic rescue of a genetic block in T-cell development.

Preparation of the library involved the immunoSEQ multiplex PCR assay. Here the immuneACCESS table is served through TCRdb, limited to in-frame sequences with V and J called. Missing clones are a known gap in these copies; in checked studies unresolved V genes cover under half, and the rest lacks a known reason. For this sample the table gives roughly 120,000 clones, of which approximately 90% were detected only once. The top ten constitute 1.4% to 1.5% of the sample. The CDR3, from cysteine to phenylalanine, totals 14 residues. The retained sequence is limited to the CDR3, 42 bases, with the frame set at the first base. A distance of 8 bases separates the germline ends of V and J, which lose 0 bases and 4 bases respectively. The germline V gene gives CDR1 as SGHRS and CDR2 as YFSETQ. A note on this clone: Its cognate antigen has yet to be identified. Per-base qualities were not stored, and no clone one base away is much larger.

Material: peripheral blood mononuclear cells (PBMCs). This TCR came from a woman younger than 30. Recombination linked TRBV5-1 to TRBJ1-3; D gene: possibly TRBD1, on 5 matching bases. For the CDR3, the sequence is CASSLEPGGNTIYF. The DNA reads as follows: TGCGCCAGCAGCTTGGAGCCAGGGGGAAACACCATATATTTT.